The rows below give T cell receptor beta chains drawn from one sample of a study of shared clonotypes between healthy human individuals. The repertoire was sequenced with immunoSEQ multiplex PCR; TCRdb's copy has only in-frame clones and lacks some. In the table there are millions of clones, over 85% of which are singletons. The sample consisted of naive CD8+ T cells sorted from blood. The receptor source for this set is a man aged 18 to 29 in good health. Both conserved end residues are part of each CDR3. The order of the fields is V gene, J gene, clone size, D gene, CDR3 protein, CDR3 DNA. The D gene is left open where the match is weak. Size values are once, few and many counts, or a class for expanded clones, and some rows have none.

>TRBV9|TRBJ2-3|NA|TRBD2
CASSGIAGGTDTQYF
TGTGCCAGCAGCGGGATAGCGGGAGGCACAGATACGCAGTATTTT
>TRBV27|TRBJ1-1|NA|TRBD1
CASSPTGDTEAFF
TGTGCCAGCAGCCCCACAGGGGACACTGAAGCTTTCTTT
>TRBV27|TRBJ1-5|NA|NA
CASKRGPAASNQPQHF
TGTGCCAGCAAGCGCGGCCCGGCAGCTAGCAATCAGCCCCAGCATTTT
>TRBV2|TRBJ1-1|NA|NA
CASSEGLPNTEAFF
TGTGCCAGCAGTGAAGGCTTACCGAACACTGAAGCTTTCTTT
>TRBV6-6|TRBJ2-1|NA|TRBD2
CASSYASGGANEQFF
TGTGCCAGCAGTTACGCTAGCGGGGGGGCCAATGAGCAGTTCTTC
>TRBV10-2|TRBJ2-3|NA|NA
CASSEWASGTDTQYF
TGCGCCAGCAGTGAGTGGGCTAGCGGCACAGATACGCAGTATTTT
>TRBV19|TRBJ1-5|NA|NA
CASSPGGRPQHF
TGTGCCAGTAGTCCTGGGGGTCGTCCCCAGCATTTT
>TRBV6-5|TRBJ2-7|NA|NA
CASSYSLAFSYEQYF
TGTGCCAGCAGTTATTCGCTAGCGTTCTCCTACGAGCAGTACTTC
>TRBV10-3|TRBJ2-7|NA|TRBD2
CAISETGLAGEEQYF
TGTGCCATCAGTGAGACTGGACTAGCGGGAGAAGAGCAGTACTTC
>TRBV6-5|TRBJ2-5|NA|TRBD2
CASSSVDSGSGETQYF
TGTGCCAGCAGTTCCGTCGACAGCGGGAGCGGAGAGACCCAGTACTTC
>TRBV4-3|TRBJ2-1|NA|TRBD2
CASSQGPGLAGNEQFF
TGCGCCAGCAGCCAAGGTCCGGGACTAGCGGGAAATGAGCAGTTCTTC
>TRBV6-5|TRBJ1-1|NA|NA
CASSPQNTEAFF
TGTGCCAGCAGTCCACAGAACACTGAAGCTTTCTTT
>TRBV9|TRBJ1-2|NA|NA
CASSVARVANYGYTF
TGTGCCAGCAGCGTAGCAAGGGTTGCGAACTATGGCTACACCTTC
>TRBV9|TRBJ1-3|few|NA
CASSVAAGAGNTIYF
TGTGCCAGCAGCGTAGCGGCAGGGGCTGGAAACACCATATATTTT
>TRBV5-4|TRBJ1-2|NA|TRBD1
CASSFRGSYGYTF
TGTGCCAGCAGCTTCAGGGGGTCCTATGGCTACACCTTC
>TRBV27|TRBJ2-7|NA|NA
CASSLNSIGYEQYF
TGTGCCAGCAGTCTTAATTCTATAGGGTACGAGCAGTACTTC
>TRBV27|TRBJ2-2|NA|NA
CASSFGAAGELFF
TGTGCCAGCAGTTTTGGGGCTGCCGGGGAGCTGTTTTTT
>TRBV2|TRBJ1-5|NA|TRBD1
CASSETGQGNQPQHF
TGTGCCAGCAGTGAAACGGGACAGGGCAATCAGCCCCAGCATTTT
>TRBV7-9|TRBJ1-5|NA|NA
CASSLGRGSNQPQHF
TGTGCCAGCAGCTTAGGTCGAGGGAGCAATCAGCCCCAGCATTTT
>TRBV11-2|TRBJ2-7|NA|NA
CASSLALGVSADSYEQYF
TGTGCCAGCAGCTTAGCCCTGGGGGTTTCAGCGGACTCCTACGAGCAGTACTTC
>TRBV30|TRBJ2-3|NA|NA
CAWSEVAYATDTQYF
TGTGCCTGGAGTGAGGTAGCATACGCCACAGATACGCAGTATTTT
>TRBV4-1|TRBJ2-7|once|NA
CASSQDIETYEQYF
TGCGCCAGCAGCCAAGATATAGAAACCTACGAGCAGTACTTC
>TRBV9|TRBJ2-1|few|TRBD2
CASSVGGGYNEQFF
TGTGCCAGCAGCGTAGGGGGAGGGTACAATGAGCAGTTCTTC
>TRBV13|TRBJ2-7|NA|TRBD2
CASSLRTSGTDEQYF
TGTGCCAGCAGCTTAAGGACTAGCGGGACGGACGAGCAGTACTTC
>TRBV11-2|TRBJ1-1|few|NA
CASSFGPLTEAFF
TGTGCCAGCAGCTTTGGGCCCCTCACTGAAGCTTTCTTT
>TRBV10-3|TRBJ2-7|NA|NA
CAIRIGLSGEQYF
TGTGCCATCAGGATAGGCCTCAGCGGCGAGCAGTACTTC
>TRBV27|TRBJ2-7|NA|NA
CASSTGLGYEQYF
TGTGCCAGCAGCACGGGACTGGGATACGAGCAGTACTTC
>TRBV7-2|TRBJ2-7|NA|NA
CASSLLGNYEQYF
TGTGCCAGCAGCTTGCTAGGCAACTACGAGCAGTACTTC
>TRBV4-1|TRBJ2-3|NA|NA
CASSLLKGRTDTQYF
TGCGCCAGCAGCCTTCTGAAGGGGAGGACAGATACGCAGTATTTT
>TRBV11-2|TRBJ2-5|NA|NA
CASSPRGGQETQYF
TGTGCCAGCAGCCCCCGGGGCGGGCAAGAGACCCAGTACTTC
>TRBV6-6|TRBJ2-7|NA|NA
CASSYRGDEQYF
TGTGCCAGCAGTTATCGGGGCGACGAGCAGTACTTC
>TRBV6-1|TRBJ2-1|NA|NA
CASSEDGGPKDNEQFF
TGTGCCAGCAGTGAAGACGGAGGGCCAAAAGACAATGAGCAGTTCTTC
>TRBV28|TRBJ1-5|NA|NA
CASSFYVRSHQPQHF
TGTGCCAGCAGTTTTTATGTACGAAGTCATCAGCCCCAGCATTTT
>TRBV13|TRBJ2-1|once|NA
CASSLQGSPYNEQFF
TGTGCCAGCAGCTTACAGGGATCACCGTACAATGAGCAGTTCTTC
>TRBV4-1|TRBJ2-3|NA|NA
CASSQGPDTQYF
TGCGCCAGCAGCCAAGGGCCCGATACGCAGTATTTT
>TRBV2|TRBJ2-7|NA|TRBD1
CASSEADRTYEQYF
TGTGCCAGCAGTGAAGCGGACAGGACCTACGAGCAGTACTTC
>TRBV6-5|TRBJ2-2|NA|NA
CASSLDMSTTGELFF
TGTGCCAGCAGTTTGGACATGTCGACCACCGGGGAGCTGTTTTTT
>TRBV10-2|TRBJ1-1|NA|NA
CASGEDTNTEAFF
TGCGCCAGCGGCGAGGACACAAACACTGAAGCTTTCTTT
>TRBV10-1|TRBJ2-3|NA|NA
CASSAEQGTDTQYF
TGCGCCAGCAGCGCCGAACAGGGCACAGATACGCAGTATTTT
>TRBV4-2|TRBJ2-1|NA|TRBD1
CASRWDRANNEQFF
TGTGCCAGCCGATGGGACAGGGCTAACAATGAGCAGTTCTTC
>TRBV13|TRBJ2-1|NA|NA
CASSLGLENEQFF
TGTGCCAGCAGCTTAGGCCTTGAGAATGAGCAGTTCTTC
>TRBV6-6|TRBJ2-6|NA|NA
CASTGSGANVLTF
TGTGCCAGCACGGGATCTGGGGCCAACGTCCTGACTTTC
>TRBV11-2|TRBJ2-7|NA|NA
CASSLNGGPSYEQYF
TGTGCCAGCAGCTTAAACGGGGGCCCCTCCTACGAGCAGTACTTC
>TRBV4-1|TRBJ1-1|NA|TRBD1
CASSQNPQTGIRVTEAFF
TGCGCCAGCAGCCAAAACCCCCAGACAGGGATAAGGGTCACTGAAGCTTTCTTT
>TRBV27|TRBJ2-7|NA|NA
CASSPVLDRNYEQYF
TGTGCCAGCAGCCCCGTCCTTGATAGAAACTACGAGCAGTACTTC
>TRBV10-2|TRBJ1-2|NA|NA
CASPSGVYGYTF
TGCGCCAGCCCATCAGGGGTCTATGGCTACACCTTC
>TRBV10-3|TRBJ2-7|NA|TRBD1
CAMRRDSSYEQYF
TGTGCCATGCGACGGGACAGCTCCTACGAGCAGTACTTC
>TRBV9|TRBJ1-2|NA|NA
CASSVSGNYGYTF
TGTGCCAGCAGCGTATCAGGGAACTATGGCTACACCTTC
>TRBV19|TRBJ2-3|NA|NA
CASSINMMVTDTQYF
TGTGCCAGTAGTATAAACATGATGGTCACAGATACGCAGTATTTT
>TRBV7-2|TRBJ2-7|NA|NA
CASSLEATLPVITYEQYF
TGTGCCAGCAGCTTAGAGGCTACCCTCCCCGTTATCACCTACGAGCAGTACTTC
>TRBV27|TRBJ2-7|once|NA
CASSLFQSSYEQYF
TGTGCCAGCAGTTTATTTCAAAGCTCCTACGAGCAGTACTTC
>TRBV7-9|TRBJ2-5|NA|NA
CASSSGVEETQYF
TGTGCCAGCAGCTCCGGGGTAGAAGAGACCCAGTACTTC
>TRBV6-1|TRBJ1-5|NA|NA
CASSETGVGQPQHF
TGTGCCAGCAGTGAAACGGGAGTTGGTCAGCCCCAGCATTTT
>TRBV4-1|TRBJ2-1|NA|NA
CASSQLDGPGTNEQFF
TGCGCCAGCAGCCAACTTGACGGGCCGGGCACCAATGAGCAGTTCTTC
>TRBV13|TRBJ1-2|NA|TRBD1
CASSLGREGAYNGYTF
TGTGCCAGCAGCTTAGGGAGGGAGGGGGCGTATAATGGCTACACCTTC
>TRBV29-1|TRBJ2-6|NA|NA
CSVVEHLPRAGANVLTF
TGCAGCGTTGTGGAGCACCTACCACGGGCTGGGGCCAACGTCCTGACTTTC
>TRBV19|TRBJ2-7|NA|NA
CASSAGQERSYEQYF
TGTGCCAGTAGTGCCGGCCAGGAGCGCTCCTACGAGCAGTACTTC